The 9 T cell receptor beta chains below were found in one sample sequenced in a study of blood T cell repertoires in COVID-19. Generated by immunoSEQ multiplex PCR, the TCRdb table keeps only in-frame clones and is missing some. The sample comprises about 120,000 clones, 85% of which are singletons, and 27% rests with the top ten. The sequencing sample was made of peripheral blood. These receptors all come from a woman of 80 years or more with acute or convalescent COVID-19.

This clone was counted between two and nine times. The V and J genes are TRBV3-1 (or the pseudogene TRBV3-2) and TRBJ1-6, with D tentatively TRBD1 (6 bases). The CDR3 sequence is 13 residues long. The germline V and J ends were trimmed by 1 base and 12 bases, with 10 bases remaining between them. CDR1 and CDR2 (germline): LGHDT, YNNKEL (reference sequence). The CDR3 here is CASSQGGGLPLHF. The CDR3 coding sequence is TGTGCCAGCAGCCAAGGTGGGGGCTTACCCCTCCACTTT.

The rearrangement links TRBV9 to TRBJ2-5; 10 positions match TRBD2. V lost 3 bases to trimming and J lost 4 bases; unmatched junction nucleotides: 12. This CDR3 contains 17 residues. Germline V gene lookup returns CDR1 SGDLS and CDR2 YYNGEE. The CDR3 loop is CASSATGTSDYRETQYF. DNA for the CDR3: TGTGCCAGCAGCGCTACCGGGACTAGCGACTATCGAGAGACCCAGTACTTC.

The V call is TRBV7-6, the J call TRBJ2-5, with TRBD1 matching over 7 bases. Germline V gene lookup returns CDR1 SGHVS and CDR2 FNYEAQ. The CDR3 has 13 amino acids. V dropped 4 bases and J dropped 7; count of bases not matched to a gene: 6. DNA of the CDR3: TGTGCCAGCAGCTCGACAGGGTGGGGGACCCAGTACTTC. It specifies CASSSTGWGTQYF.

This clone occurred once. The V and J genes are TRBV7-2 and TRBJ1-1, with 8 bases identical to TRBD1. CDR1 is SGHTA, CDR2 FQGNSA, per germline. This CDR3 comprises 15 residues. J gave up 4 bases and V 6 bases, and 10 bases lay outside the gene matches. CDR3 region: CASSPPGGRVTEAFF. DNA for the CDR3: TGTGCCAGCAGTCCTCCAGGGGGCCGGGTCACTGAAGCTTTCTTT.

The chain combines TRBV18 with TRBJ2-1; TRBD1 aligns across 8 bases. Germline V lookup: CDR1 KGHSH, CDR2 LQKENI. The V and J ends lost 5 bases and 6 bases, in that order; junction bases with no gene match: 9. This CDR3 is 15 amino acids long. DNA for the CDR3: TGTGCCAGCTCATTACCGGGACAGGAGGTCAATGAGCAGTTCTTC. Protein: CASSLPGQEVNEQFF. Filled out from reference TRBV18 and TRBJ2-1, the complete variable domain reads NAGVMQNPRHLVRRRGQEARLRCSPMKGHSHVYWYRQLPEEGLKFMVYLQKENIIDESGMPKERFSAEFPKEGPSILRIQQVVRGDSAAYFCASSLPGQEVNEQFFGPGTRLTVL.

This chain links TRBV9 with TRBJ2-1; 12 nucleotides align to TRBD2. Germline assignment: CDR1 SGDLS and CDR2 YYNGEE. The length of the CDR3 is 16 residues. The V gene end was trimmed by 0 bases and the J gene end by 8 bases; junction bases not matched to a gene: 6. CDR3 protein: CASSVGPSGGAHEQFF. The CDR3 DNA reads as TGTGCCAGCAGCGTAGGCCCTAGCGGGGGGGCCCATGAGCAGTTCTTC.

V is TRBV4-1 and J is TRBJ1-4; TRBD1 matches at 9 bases. V lost 3 bases to trimming and J lost 4 bases; unmatched junction nucleotides: 3. The CDR3 spans 15 residues. Germline V gives CDR1 MGHRA, CDR2 YSYEKL. The CDR3 sequence is CASSHPGQGNEKLFF. CDR3 bases: TGCGCCAGCAGCCATCCGGGACAGGGTAATGAAAAACTGTTTTTT.

The rearrangement joins TRBV27 to TRBJ1-6; D not resolved. V lost 5 bases and J lost 6, with 11 bases in between. There are 14 residues in the CDR3. Germline values: CDR1 MNHEY, CDR2 SMNVEV (reference sequence). The CDR3 protein is CASSPSWSNSPLHF. DNA for the CDR3: TGTGCCAGCAGTCCATCGTGGAGTAATTCACCCCTCCACTTT.

The V call is TRBV5-1, the J call TRBJ1-4, with D possibly matching TRBD1 (5 bases). The ends were cut back, 4 bases at V and 7 bases at J, with 14 bases in the middle. Germline values: CDR1 SGHRS, CDR2 YFSETQ. This CDR3 comprises 14 residues. The CDR3 DNA reads as TGCGCCAGCAGCGATGGCCCAGGGTCTGAAAAACTGTTTTTT. Its translation is CASSDGPGSEKLFF.